The sequence of this T cell receptor (beta chain) was determined in a study of metastatic and nonmetastatic thyroid tumors. In the authors' workflow: A classifier for distant metastasis in papillary thyroid cancer was constructed using CDR3 differences observed across clinicopathological groups. TCRdb re-called the PCR reads via MiXCR. For this entry, the V and J calls and clone size follow TCRdb and not the study's own pipeline. The data show roughly 90,000 clones, 14% to 15% seen once. V was clipped by 0 bases and J by 3 bases, with 26 bases between them. The CDR3 spans 20 residues. In germline, CDR1 is MGHRA, CDR2 YSYEKL. This clone was seen ten or more times. Until they underwent thyroid surgery, no patient had received any treatment.

Sequences were obtained from blood. The clonotype was recovered from a female donor with papillary thyroid cancer or a benign thyroid nodule (not recorded which). Some clones in this sample may be carry-over from other donors' samples. The chain combines TRBV4-1 with TRBJ1-2, with D possibly TRBD1 on 5 matching bases. The chain's CDR3 is CASSQDPNYDEGVIDYGYTF. CDR3 nucleotides: TGCGCCAGCAGCCAAGATCCAAATTACGACGAAGGGGTAATCGACTATGGCTACACCTTC.